The 13 T cell receptor beta chains presented below share a single source sample, sequenced in a study of blood T cell repertoires in COVID-19. Data came from immunoSEQ multiplex PCR; TCRdb stores just in-frame clones and leaves some out. The sample carries around 46,000 clones, around 82% recorded once. Sequencing input: peripheral blood. Receptors originate from a man in his forties or fifties with acute or convalescent COVID-19.

V gene TRBV27 combines with J gene TRBJ1-1, with 7 positions matching TRBD1. Germline CDR1 and CDR2: MNHEY and SMNVEV (reference sequence). V shed 5 bases, J shed 2 bases, and the junction held 14 bases outside the gene matches. The CDR3 runs to 17 residues. CDR3 in amino acids: CASSPGTVPSINTEAFF. CDR3 DNA sequence: TGTGCCAGCAGTCCCGGGACAGTTCCCTCCATTAACACTGAAGCTTTCTTT.

This chain connects TRBV5-4 to TRBJ2-5; D remains ambiguous. In germline, CDR1 is SGHNT, CDR2 YYREEE (reference sequence). V dropped 0 bases and J dropped 0 bases, with 6 bases sitting between them. The CDR3 runs to 14 residues. The CDR3 DNA sequence: TGTGCCAGCAGCTTGGGAGCTAACCAAGAGACCCAGTACTTC. Translating gives CASSLGANQETQYF.

The chain carries TRBV5-1 and TRBJ1-2; D unclear. The V gene's germline CDR1 is SGHRS and CDR2 YFSETQ. The CDR3 totals 9 residues. Trimming removed 9 bases from V and 11 bases from J, with 11 bases in between. The DNA for the CDR3 is TGCGCCACCGAAACAATTTACACCTTC. Translation gives CATETIYTF.

V usage is TRBV5-1 and J usage is TRBJ1-1; D unresolved. The CDR3 extends over 15 amino acids. Germline V gene data show CDR1 as SGHRS and CDR2 as YFSETQ. V shed 0 bases and J shed 0 bases, with 9 bases lying between them. CDR3 amino acids: CASSLGQDLNTEAFF. The CDR3 DNA reads TGCGCCAGCAGCTTGGGTCAGGACTTGAACACTGAAGCTTTCTTT. Full variable domain (missing parts from reference TRBV5-1 and TRBJ1-1): KAGVTQTPRYLIKTRGQQVTLSCSPISGHRSVSWYQQTPGQGLQFLFEYFSETQRNKGNFPGRFSGRQFSNSRSEMNVSTLELGDSALYLCASSLGQDLNTEAFFGQGTRLTVV.

The chain recombines TRBV10-1 with TRBJ1-2; 8 bases are shared with TRBD1. The V and J ends lost 6 bases and 3 bases, in that order; junction bases with no gene match: 9. This CDR3 comprises 15 residues. The germline CDR1 and CDR2 sequences are WNHNN and SYGVQD (reference sequence). For the CDR3, the DNA is TGCGCCAGCAGCCTAGGACAGGGAAAGGACTATGGCTACACCTTC. Amino acid sequence: CASSLGQGKDYGYTF.

J is TRBJ2-5 and V is TRBV5-4; 10 nucleotides align to TRBD2. The CDR3 contains 16 residues. Trimming cost V 4 bases and J 5 bases; bases outside gene matches: 11. Germline V gives CDR1 SGHNT, CDR2 YYREEE (reference sequence). The CDR3 is CASSPSGGAGGETQYF. The CDR3 bases are TGTGCCAGCAGCCCCAGCGGTGGAGCGGGAGGGGAGACCCAGTACTTC.

V and J are TRBV21-1 and TRBJ2-7; no DNA check was done on the table's D call, TRBD1. TRBV21-1 is shown as a pseudogene. The CDR3 is 14 amino acids. CDR3 region: CASSSQRGLCEQYF. The CDR3 DNA reads as TGTGCCAGCAGCAGTCAAAGGGGGTTATGCGAGCAGTACTTC.

V and J are TRBV6-1 and TRBJ1-2; 8 nucleotides match TRBD1. Germline V gives CDR1 MNHNS, CDR2 SASEGT. The ends lost 3 bases at V and 0 bases at J; junction bases unmatched: 3. This CDR3 spans 15 amino acids. CDR3: CASSEGQAANYGYTF. The CDR3 region has the DNA TGTGCCAGCAGTGAGGGACAGGCGGCTAACTATGGCTACACCTTC.

The sample holds one count of this clone. A read error may account for a junction end that differs from germline. The chain uses TRBV7-9 and TRBJ1-2; no clear D gene. The germline V gene has CDR1 SEHNR and CDR2 FQNEAQ (reference sequence). The CDR3 is 15 amino acids. The CDR3 nucleotides read TGTGCCAGCACCTTAGCGGGCGCCGCTAACTATGGCTACACCTTC. This encodes CASTLAGAANYGYTF. Drawing the rest from reference TRBV7-9 and TRBJ1-2, the complete variable domain is DTGVSQNPRHKITKRGQNVTFRCDPISEHNRLYWYRQTLGQGPEFLTYFQNEAQLEKSRLLSDRFSAERPKGSFSTLEIQRTEQGDSAMYLCASTLAGAANYGYTFGSGTRLTVV.

The sample holds one count of this clone. In nucleotides, the CDR3 is TGTGCCAGCTCACCACCCGCAGGGAATTCACCCCTCCACTTT. It codes for CASSPPAGNSPLHF. J is TRBJ1-6 and V is TRBV18, with TRBD1 as a possible D gene (5 bases). The V and J ends lost 0 bases and 7 bases respectively, with 7 bases between them. CDR3 length: 14 amino acids. CDR1 and CDR2 from the germline V gene are KGHSH and LQKENI.

CDR3 nucleotides: TGTGCCTGGAGTCCGCAGGGACTAGGGCTGCTGAACTATGGCTACACCTTC. Translation: CAWSPQGLGLLNYGYTF. V is TRBV30 and J is TRBJ1-2, with TRBD1 as a possible D gene (5 bases). This CDR3 comprises 17 residues. The V gene lost 2 bases and the J gene lost 2 bases, with 21 bases spanning the gap. In germline, CDR1 is GTSNPN, CDR2 SVGIG (reference sequence).

The J gene is TRBJ1-2, the V gene TRBV30; 8 bases agree with TRBD1. Germline V CDR1 and CDR2: GTSNPN, SVGIG (reference sequence). The CDR3 consists of 15 residues. The trim removed 0 bases at V and 4 bases at J, leaving 7 bases unmatched. CDR3 DNA sequence: TGTGCCTGGAGTGTTCCCCAGGGGGCGGTCTATGGCTACACCTTC. Translated, it gives CAWSVPQGAVYGYTF.

The chain couples TRBV24-1 to TRBJ2-2; 7 nucleotides line up with TRBD1. The germline V gene encodes CDR1 KGHDR and CDR2 SFDVKD. CDR3 length equals 14 residues. V was pared by 6 bases and J by 6 bases, with 6 bases of the junction left unmatched. The CDR3 region has the DNA TGTGCCACCAGTTCGGCGACAGGGCCCGGGGAGCTGTTTTTT. Translated, it gives CATSSATGPGELFF.